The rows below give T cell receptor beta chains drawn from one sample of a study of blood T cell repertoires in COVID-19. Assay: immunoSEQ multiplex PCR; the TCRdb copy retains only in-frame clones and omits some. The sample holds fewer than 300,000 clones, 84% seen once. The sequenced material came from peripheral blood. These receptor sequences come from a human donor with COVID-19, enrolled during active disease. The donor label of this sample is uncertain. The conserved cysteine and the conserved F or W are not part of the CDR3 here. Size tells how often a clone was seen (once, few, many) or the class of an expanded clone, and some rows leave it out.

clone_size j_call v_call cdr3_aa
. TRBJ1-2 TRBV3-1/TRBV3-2 ASSQMGQVPNYGYT
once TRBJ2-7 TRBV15 ATSRADSSGAYEQY
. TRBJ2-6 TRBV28 ASSRPVSGANVLT
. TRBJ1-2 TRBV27 ASSSSGVNYGYT
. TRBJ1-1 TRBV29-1 SGSGTGGMNTEAF
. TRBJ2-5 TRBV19 ASRSDRGQETQY
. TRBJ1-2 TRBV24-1 ATSGREHGYT
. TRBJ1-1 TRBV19 ATSGGRGGWSTEAF
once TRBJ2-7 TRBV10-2 ASMVQGEQY
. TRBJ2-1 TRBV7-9 ASSPRLARYNEQF
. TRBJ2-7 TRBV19 ASSRTSGSNEQY
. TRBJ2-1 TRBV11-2 ASSLAAGDYNEQF